The next 27 T cell receptor beta chains were all read from a single sample in a study of T cells in Graves' hyperthyroidism and ophthalmopathy. RNA transcripts gave rise to amplified TCR beta CDR3 regions. Primed by the HTBI set, a first-round RT-PCR was run on the TCR CDR3. Via MiXCR, TCRdb re-called the multiplex PCR reads, giving one row per CDR3 protein. Of approximately 690,000 distinct CDR3 sequences listed, about 14% are singletons. The source material was blood. These receptors were taken from a woman aged 45-65 years with Graves' ophthalmopathy.

The chain employs TRBV4-2 and TRBJ2-5; possible D gene TRBD2, 6 bases. The CDR3 extends over 15 amino acids. Germline V gene data show CDR1 as LGHNA and CDR2 as YNFKEQ. V lost 2 bases to trimming and J lost 1 base, with 11 bases between them. CDR3 nucleotides: TGTGCCAGCAGCCAATCTTCGGGACTCCAAGAGACCCAGTACTTC. Translation gives CASSQSSGLQETQYF.

In this sample, this clonotype turned up a few times. The chain links TRBV4-3 to TRBJ2-2; D may match TRBD1 or TRBD2 (6 bases each). V was trimmed by 0 bases and J by 6 bases, leaving 8 bases between them. The CDR3 extends over 14 amino acids. Germline V lookup: CDR1 LGHNA, CDR2 YSLEER. The CDR3 DNA is TGCGCCAGCAGCCAAGATAGGGGGGCCGGGGAGCTGTTTTTT. It is translated as CASSQDRGAGELFF.

The chain carries TRBV7-9 and TRBJ1-1, with 7 positions matching TRBD1. The CDR3 spans 15 residues. V dropped 4 bases and J dropped 4; count of bases not matched to a gene: 9. From germline, CDR1 is SEHNR and CDR2 FQNEAQ (reference sequence). The DNA for the CDR3 is TGTGCCAGCAGCTCAAGACAGGGTGAGGTCACTGAAGCTTTCTTT. Translated: CASSSRQGEVTEAFF. Full variable domain (remainder filled in from reference TRBV7-9 and TRBJ1-1): DTGVSQNPRHKITKRGQNVTFRCDPISEHNRLYWYRQTLGQGPEFLTYFQNEAQLEKSRLLSDRFSAERPKGSFSTLEIQRTEQGDSAMYLCASSSRQGEVTEAFFGQGTRLTVV.

A few counts support this clonotype. The rearrangement links TRBV27 to TRBJ2-2; 13 bases align to TRBD2. The CDR3 consists of 18 residues. V gave up 5 bases and J gave up 7 bases; unmatched junction bases: 13. From germline, CDR1 is MNHEY and CDR2 SMNVEV (reference sequence). The CDR3 DNA reads as TGTGCCAGCAGTGTGACAATCGGACTAGCGGGAGAGGGCGGGGAGCTGTTTTTT. This sequence encodes CASSVTIGLAGEGGELFF.

The J gene is TRBJ1-4, the V gene TRBV4-1; tentatively, D is TRBD1 (5 bases). Germline V CDR1 and CDR2: MGHRA, YSYEKL. The ends were cut back, 2 bases at V and 0 bases at J, with 10 bases in the middle. This CDR3 is built from 16 residues. CDR3 residues: CASSQRFRATNEKLFF. CDR3 coding DNA: TGCGCCAGCAGCCAAAGGTTCAGGGCAACTAATGAAAAACTGTTTTTT.

V and J are TRBV30 and TRBJ2-1; 8 bases fit TRBD2. J gave up 6 bases and V 8 bases, and 12 bases lay outside the gene matches. The CDR3 length is 14 residues. In germline, CDR1 is GTSNPN, CDR2 SVGIG (reference sequence). The CDR3 DNA sequence: TGTGCCGGGGGGAGCGGGAGTTTGGTCAATGAGCAGTTCTTC. Protein product: CAGGSGSLVNEQFF.

The chain combines TRBV18 with TRBJ2-7; TRBD2 aligns across 13 bases. Looked up from germline, CDR1 is KGHSH and CDR2 is LQKENI. Trimming took 6 bases from V and 2 from J; bases not matched to a gene: 4. The CDR3 consists of 15 residues. This chain's CDR3 is CASSTLAGGTYEQYF. CDR3 nucleotides: TGTGCCAGCTCGACACTAGCGGGAGGGACCTACGAGCAGTACTTC.

The sample holds many counts of this clonotype. The CDR3 is CASSPAGTGSSYEQYF. CDR3 nucleotide sequence: TGTGCCAGCTCACCAGCCGGGACAGGGTCTTCCTACGAGCAGTACTTC. This chain uses TRBV18 with TRBJ2-7, with 9 bases lining up with TRBD1. CDR1 and CDR2 (germline): KGHSH, LQKENI. The CDR3 has 16 amino acids. With 2 bases clipped from V and 1 base from J, the junction kept 6 bases outside the gene matches.

This clonotype was counted at least ten times. The gene calls are TRBV28 and TRBJ2-3; perhaps TRBD1 as D (5 bases). Per the germline V gene, CDR1 is MDHEN and CDR2 is SYDVKM. The CDR3 runs to 14 residues. The germline V and J ends were trimmed by 5 bases and 2 bases, with 11 bases remaining between them. The CDR3 spells CASSLGHLTDTQYF. DNA of the CDR3: TGTGCCAGCAGTCTTGGACACCTCACAGATACGCAGTATTTT.

The chain carries TRBV7-2 and TRBJ2-3; D is perhaps TRBD2 (6 bases). Trimming cost V 5 bases and J 0 bases, with 12 bases left between them. The CDR3 is 15 residues long. Germline CDR1 and CDR2: SGHTA and FQGNSA. CDR3 residues: CASSGLLSSTDTQYF. CDR3 DNA: TGTGCCAGCAGCGGACTACTATCTAGCACAGATACGCAGTATTTT.

This clonotype has ten or more counts. This rearrangement joins TRBV18 to TRBJ2-5; tentatively, D is TRBD1 (6 bases). Trimming removed 0 bases at V and 7 bases at J, with 12 bases between. Germline CDR1 reads KGHSH; CDR2 reads LQKENI. This CDR3 comprises 14 residues. This CDR3 is CASSPPRTQGTQYF. The CDR3 DNA reads as TGTGCCAGCTCACCACCCCGGACACAGGGGACCCAGTACTTC.

This clonotype was seen repeatedly, ten times or more. The chain is built from TRBV6-1 and TRBJ1-1; D is undetermined. V was pared by 1 base and J by 5 bases, with 14 bases between. This CDR3 comprises 15 residues. The V gene's germline CDR1 is MNHNS and CDR2 SASEGT. The CDR3 DNA reads TGTGCCAGCAGTGAAGTGTGGCCAGTTGAGACTGAAGCTTTCTTT. This gives the protein CASSEVWPVETEAFF.

At least ten counts were recorded for this clonotype. CDR3 region: CASSFSLATQYF. CDR3 in DNA: TGTGCCAGCAGTTTCAGCCTGGCTACGCAGTATTTT. This chain links TRBV3-2 with TRBJ2-3. TRBV3-2 has pseudogene status. This CDR3 has 12 residues.

As regards this clonotype: A much larger clone lies a single base off, so this may be a read error. The rearrangement links TRBV28 to TRBJ2-7, with 8 bases identical to TRBD1. The trim removed 7 bases at V and 2 bases at J, leaving 10 bases unmatched. Germline-derived CDR1 and CDR2 are MDHEN and SYDVKM. The CDR3 loop spans 15 amino acids. The CDR3 loop reads CASMFGQGGTYEQYF. The CDR3 region has the DNA TGTGCCAGCATGTTTGGACAGGGAGGTACCTACGAGCAGTACTTC.

In nucleotides, the CDR3 is TGTGCCAGCAGAGAGGGAGGGGTTGCCTCCGGTGGCTACACCTTC. This sequence encodes CASREGGVASGGYTF. The chain couples TRBV7-3 to TRBJ1-2, with D possibly matching TRBD1 (5 bases). The CDR3 spans 15 residues. Germline CDR1 and CDR2: SGHTA and FQGTGA. V was pared by 6 bases and J by 7 bases, with 21 bases between.

V gene TRBV7-2 combines with J gene TRBJ2-1, with D unclear. CDR3 length: 13 residues. Germline V gene lookup returns CDR1 SGHTA and CDR2 FQGNSA. Between the trimmed V and J ends, which lost 5 bases and 12 bases, there was a span of 17 bases. The CDR3 is CASSPYRHISQFF. CDR3 in DNA: TGTGCCAGCAGCCCCTACCGGCACATTTCGCAGTTCTTC.

The chain employs TRBV2 and TRBJ1-1; TRBD1 agrees at 7 bases. Germline-derived CDR1 and CDR2 are SNHLY and FYNNEI. The CDR3 is 16 residues long. V lost 8 bases, J lost 6 bases, and 18 bases stayed unmatched. The CDR3 is CASPYITGEKRAEAFF. The CDR3 region has the DNA TGTGCCAGCCCCTATATAACAGGGGAAAAGAGGGCTGAAGCTTTCTTT. The full variable domain, completed using reference TRBV2 and TRBJ1-1, is EPEVTQTPSHQVTQMGQEVILRCVPISNHLYFYWYRQILGQKVEFLVSFYNNEISEKSEIFDDQFSVERPDGSNFTLKIRSTKLEDSAMYFCASPYITGEKRAEAFFGQGTRLTVV.

This clonotype has ten or more counts. The chain combines TRBV7-3 with TRBJ2-3; 11 bases are shared with TRBD2. Looked up from germline, CDR1 is SGHTA and CDR2 is FQGTGA. J gave up 2 bases and V 5 bases, and 6 bases lay outside the gene matches. CDR3 length: 16 residues. The CDR3 nucleotides read TGTGCCAGCAGCAAAATAGCGGGAGGGACCACAGATACGCAGTATTTT. Amino acids: CASSKIAGGTTDTQYF.

This clonotype has at least ten counts. This chain joins TRBV15 and TRBJ2-7, with TRBD2 matching 8 bases. The V gene end was trimmed by 4 bases and the J gene end by 3 bases; junction bases not matched to a gene: 11. The germline V gene encodes CDR1 LNHNV and CDR2 YYDKDF (reference sequence). This CDR3 is built from 16 residues. The CDR3 loop reads CATSTIRRGDSYEQYF. CDR3 DNA sequence: TGTGCCACCAGCACGATCCGGCGGGGGGATAGCTACGAGCAGTACTTC.

This clonotype was seen only a few times. Germline and junction disagree at one end, which may indicate a read error. The chain couples TRBV20-1 to TRBJ1-3; D perhaps matches TRBD1 (5 bases). The CDR3 runs to 14 residues. Germline CDR1 and CDR2: DFQATT and SNEGSKA (reference sequence). The chain's CDR3 is CSARAGGSGNTIYF. CDR3 nucleotides: TGCAGTGCTAGAGCCGGGGGGTCTGGAAACACCATATATTTC.

This clonotype was counted ten times or more. The chain recombines TRBV11-3 with TRBJ2-5; 12 bases align to TRBD2. Germline V gene sequence: CDR1 SGHNT, CDR2 YENEEA. With V trimmed by 5 bases and J by 2 bases, 6 bases remained unmatched. CDR3 length: 16 residues. CDR3 sequence (DNA): TGTGCCAGCAGCCCCAGGACTAGCGGGATACAAGAGACCCAGTACTTC. This gives the protein CASSPRTSGIQETQYF.

The gene calls are TRBV20-1 and TRBJ1-2; TRBD1 agrees at 8 bases. The V gene end was trimmed by 2 bases and the J gene end by 7 bases; junction bases not matched to a gene: 12. The CDR3 sequence is 15 residues long. Germline CDR1 and CDR2: DFQATT and SNEGSKA (reference sequence). CDR3 in amino acids: CSARYLGQGIGGYTF. The CDR3, as DNA: TGCAGTGCTAGATATCTCGGACAGGGTATTGGTGGCTACACCTTC.

This chain joins TRBV6-1 and TRBJ1-2; D call uncertain. V was pared by 8 bases and J by 4 bases, with 20 bases between. There are 15 residues in the CDR3. Germline V gene data show CDR1 as MNHNS and CDR2 as SASEGT. CDR3 DNA sequence: TGTGCCAGCCTTAAACTCGGGCGTACGACCTATGGCTACACCTTC. This encodes CASLKLGRTTYGYTF.

The genes are TRBV10-3 and TRBJ2-6; the match to TRBD2 covers 7 bases. The CDR3 loop spans 18 amino acids. CDR1 ENHRY and CDR2 SYGVKD come from the germline V gene. The trim removed 3 bases at V and 1 base at J, leaving 9 bases unmatched. This chain's CDR3 is CAISDPKQGLSGANVLTF. The CDR3 DNA reads as TGTGCCATCAGTGACCCTAAGCAGGGACTATCTGGGGCCAACGTCCTGACTTTC.

V usage is TRBV4-1 and J usage is TRBJ1-1; no clear D. The V end lost 8 bases, the J end lost 1 base, and 14 bases lay between the germline ends. Germline CDR1 is MGHRA and CDR2 is YSYEKL. The CDR3 consists of 14 residues. The CDR3 sequence: CASYGGSPNTEAFF. The CDR3 DNA reads TGCGCCAGCTACGGCGGGAGCCCGAACACTGAAGCTTTCTTT.

The chain joins TRBV6-2 or TRBV6-3 to TRBJ2-3; no reliable D call. The V gene's germline CDR1 is MNHEY and CDR2 SVGEGT. Between the trimmed V and J ends, which lost 6 bases and 6 bases, there was a span of 10 bases. The CDR3 totals 12 residues. CDR3 sequence: CASSDTTDTQYF. The CDR3 region has the DNA TGTGCCAGCAGCGACACGACGGATACGCAGTATTTT.

This clonotype was recorded at least ten times. The rearrangement uses TRBV28 and TRBJ1-1, with D unresolved. Germline values: CDR1 MDHEN, CDR2 SYDVKM. This CDR3 comprises 12 residues. The V gene lost 8 bases and the J gene lost 1 base, with 8 bases spanning the gap. The CDR3 here is CASRPANTEAFF. CDR3 bases: TGTGCCAGCCGGCCCGCGAACACTGAAGCTTTCTTT.